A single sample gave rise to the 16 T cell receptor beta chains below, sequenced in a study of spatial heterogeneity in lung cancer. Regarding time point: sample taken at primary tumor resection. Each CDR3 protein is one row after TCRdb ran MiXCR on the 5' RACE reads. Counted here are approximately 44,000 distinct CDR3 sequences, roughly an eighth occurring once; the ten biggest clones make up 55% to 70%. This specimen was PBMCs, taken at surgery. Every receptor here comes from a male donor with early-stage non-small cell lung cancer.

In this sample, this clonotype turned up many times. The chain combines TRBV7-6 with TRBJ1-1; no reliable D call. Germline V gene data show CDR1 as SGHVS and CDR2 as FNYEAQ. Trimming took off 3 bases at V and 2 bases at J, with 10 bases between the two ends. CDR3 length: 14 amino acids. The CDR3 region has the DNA TGTGCCAGCAGCTTGACCGGGCCTAACACTGAAGCTTTCTTT. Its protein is CASSLTGPNTEAFF.

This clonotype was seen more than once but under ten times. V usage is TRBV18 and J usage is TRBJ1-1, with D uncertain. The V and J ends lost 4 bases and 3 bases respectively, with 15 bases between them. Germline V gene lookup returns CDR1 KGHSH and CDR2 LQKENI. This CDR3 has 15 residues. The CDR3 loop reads CASSLLSFVDTEAFF. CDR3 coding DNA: TGTGCCAGCTCACTTCTCTCTTTCGTGGACACTGAAGCTTTCTTT. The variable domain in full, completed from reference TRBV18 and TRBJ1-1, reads NAGVMQNPRHLVRRRGQEARLRCSPMKGHSHVYWYRQLPEEGLKFMVYLQKENIIDESGMPKERFSAEFPKEGPSILRIQQVVRGDSAAYFCASSLLSFVDTEAFFGQGTRLTVV.

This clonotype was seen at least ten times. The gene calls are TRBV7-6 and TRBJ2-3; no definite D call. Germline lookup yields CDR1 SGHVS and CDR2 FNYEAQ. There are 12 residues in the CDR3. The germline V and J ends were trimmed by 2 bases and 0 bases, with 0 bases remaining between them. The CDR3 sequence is CASSLSTDTQYF. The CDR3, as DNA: TGTGCCAGCAGCTTAAGCACAGATACGCAGTATTTT.

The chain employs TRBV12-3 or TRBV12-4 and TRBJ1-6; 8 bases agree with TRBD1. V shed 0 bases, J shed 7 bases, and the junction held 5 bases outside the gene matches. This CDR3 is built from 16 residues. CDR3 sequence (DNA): TGTGCCAGCAGTTTAGCGTCAGGGGGCAAGAATTCACCCCTCCACTTT. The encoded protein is CASSLASGGKNSPLHF.

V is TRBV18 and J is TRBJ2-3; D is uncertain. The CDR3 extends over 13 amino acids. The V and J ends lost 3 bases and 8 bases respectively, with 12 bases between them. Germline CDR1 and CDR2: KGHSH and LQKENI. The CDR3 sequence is CASSPLEESTQYF. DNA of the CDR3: TGTGCCAGCTCACCCCTCGAGGAGAGTACGCAGTATTTT.

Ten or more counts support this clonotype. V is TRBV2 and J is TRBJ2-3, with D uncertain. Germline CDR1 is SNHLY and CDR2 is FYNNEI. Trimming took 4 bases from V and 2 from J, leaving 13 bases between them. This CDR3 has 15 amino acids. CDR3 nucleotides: TGTGCCAGCAGTGTTGCGCCCTCCTACACAGATACGCAGTATTTT. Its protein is CASSVAPSYTDTQYF.

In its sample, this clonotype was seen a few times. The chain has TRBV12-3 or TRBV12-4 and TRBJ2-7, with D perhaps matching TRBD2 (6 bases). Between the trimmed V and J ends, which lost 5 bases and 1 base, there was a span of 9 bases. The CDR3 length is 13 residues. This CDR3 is CASSRTISYEQYF. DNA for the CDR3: TGTGCCAGCAGTAGGACTATATCCTACGAGCAGTACTTC.

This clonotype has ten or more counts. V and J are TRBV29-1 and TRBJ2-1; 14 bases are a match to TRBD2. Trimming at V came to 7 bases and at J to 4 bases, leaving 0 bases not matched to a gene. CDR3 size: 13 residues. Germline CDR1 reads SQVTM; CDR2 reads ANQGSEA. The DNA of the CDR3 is TGCAGCGGGACTAGCGGGGGGTACAATGAGCAGTTCTTC. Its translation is CSGTSGGYNEQFF.

CDR3 in amino acids: CSASALGGNTIYF. The CDR3 coding sequence is TGCAGTGCTAGTGCGCTGGGAGGAAACACCATATATTTT. The chain has TRBV20-1 and TRBJ1-3; D is undetermined. The CDR3 covers 13 residues. CDR1 is DFQATT, CDR2 SNEGSKA, per germline (reference sequence). Trimming shortened V by 3 bases and J by 4 bases, and 10 bases separated the two germline ends.

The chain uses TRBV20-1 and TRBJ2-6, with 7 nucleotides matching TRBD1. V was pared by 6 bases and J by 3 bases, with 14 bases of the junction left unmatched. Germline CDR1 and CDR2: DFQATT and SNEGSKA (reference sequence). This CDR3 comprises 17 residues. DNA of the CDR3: TGCAGTGCCAACCCCTCGGGACAGCGAGGTGGGGCCAACGTCCTGACTTTC. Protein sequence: CSANPSGQRGGANVLTF.

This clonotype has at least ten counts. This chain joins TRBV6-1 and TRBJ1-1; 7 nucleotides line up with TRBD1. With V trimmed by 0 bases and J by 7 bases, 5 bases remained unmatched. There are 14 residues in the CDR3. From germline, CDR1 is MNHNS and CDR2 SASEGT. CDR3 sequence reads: CASSEAQGVSEAFF. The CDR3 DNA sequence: TGTGCCAGCAGTGAAGCGCAGGGGGTTAGTGAAGCTTTCTTT.

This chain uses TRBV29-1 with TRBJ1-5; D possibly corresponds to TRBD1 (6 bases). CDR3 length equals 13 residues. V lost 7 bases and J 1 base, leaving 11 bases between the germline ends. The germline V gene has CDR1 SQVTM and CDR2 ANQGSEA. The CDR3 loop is CSAQGQSNQPQHF. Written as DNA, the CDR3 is TGCAGCGCCCAGGGGCAAAGCAATCAGCCCCAGCATTTT.

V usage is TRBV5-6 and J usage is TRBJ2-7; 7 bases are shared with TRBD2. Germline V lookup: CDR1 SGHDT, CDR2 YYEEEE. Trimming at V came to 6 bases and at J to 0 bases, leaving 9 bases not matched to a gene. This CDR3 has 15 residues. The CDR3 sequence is CASILRGVSSYEQYF. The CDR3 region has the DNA TGTGCCAGCATCCTCCGGGGGGTTAGCTCCTACGAGCAGTACTTC.

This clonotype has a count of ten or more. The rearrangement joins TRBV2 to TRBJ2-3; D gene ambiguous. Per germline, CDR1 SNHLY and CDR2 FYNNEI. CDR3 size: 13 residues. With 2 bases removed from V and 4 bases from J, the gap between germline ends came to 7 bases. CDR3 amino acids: CASSESGSDTQYF. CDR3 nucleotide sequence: TGTGCCAGCAGTGAAAGTGGGTCAGATACGCAGTATTTT.

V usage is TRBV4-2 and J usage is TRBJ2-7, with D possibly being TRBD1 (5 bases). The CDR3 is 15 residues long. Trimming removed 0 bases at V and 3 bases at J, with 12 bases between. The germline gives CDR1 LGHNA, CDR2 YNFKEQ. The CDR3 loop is CASSQDVGQGYEQYF. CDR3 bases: TGTGCCAGCAGCCAAGATGTGGGGCAGGGCTACGAGCAGTACTTC.

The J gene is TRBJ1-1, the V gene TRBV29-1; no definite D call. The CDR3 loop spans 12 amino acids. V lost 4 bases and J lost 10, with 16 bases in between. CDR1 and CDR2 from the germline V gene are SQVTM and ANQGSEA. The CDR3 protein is CSVVGDSRRAFF. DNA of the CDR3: TGCAGCGTTGTCGGAGACTCCCGGCGAGCTTTCTTT.